The subject of this entry is one T cell receptor beta chain. These data belong to a study of T cell responses to AZD1222 COVID-19 vaccine. TCRdb keeps only in-frame clones here, not all; method: immunoSEQ multiplex PCR. Among 200,000 to 250,000 clones listed, 90% to 95% were seen once. Sample: peripheral blood, taken on day 0 of MenACWY control vaccination. This TCR came from an adult in good health.

DNA of the CDR3: TGCGCCAGCAGCCAAGATTCGGGGAATCGAGAGACCCAGTACTTC. Protein: CASSQDSGNRETQYF. The chain links TRBV4-1 to TRBJ2-5, with D perhaps matching TRBD2 (5 bases). Germline lookup yields CDR1 MGHRA and CDR2 YSYEKL. The CDR3 totals 15 residues. Trimming took off 0 bases at V and 4 bases at J, with 12 bases between the two ends.